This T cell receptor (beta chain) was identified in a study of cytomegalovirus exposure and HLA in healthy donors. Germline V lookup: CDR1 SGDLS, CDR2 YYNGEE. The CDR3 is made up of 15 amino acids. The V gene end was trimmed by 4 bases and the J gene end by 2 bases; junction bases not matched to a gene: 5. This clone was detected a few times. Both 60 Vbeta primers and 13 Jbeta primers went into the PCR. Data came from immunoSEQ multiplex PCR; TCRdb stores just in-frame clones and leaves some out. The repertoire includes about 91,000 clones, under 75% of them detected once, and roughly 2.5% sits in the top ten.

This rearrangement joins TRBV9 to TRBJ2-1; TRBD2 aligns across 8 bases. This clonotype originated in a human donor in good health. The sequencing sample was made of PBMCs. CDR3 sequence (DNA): TGTGCCAGCAGCCCGAGCGGGGGTGCCTACAATGAGCAGTTCTTC. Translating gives CASSPSGGAYNEQFF.